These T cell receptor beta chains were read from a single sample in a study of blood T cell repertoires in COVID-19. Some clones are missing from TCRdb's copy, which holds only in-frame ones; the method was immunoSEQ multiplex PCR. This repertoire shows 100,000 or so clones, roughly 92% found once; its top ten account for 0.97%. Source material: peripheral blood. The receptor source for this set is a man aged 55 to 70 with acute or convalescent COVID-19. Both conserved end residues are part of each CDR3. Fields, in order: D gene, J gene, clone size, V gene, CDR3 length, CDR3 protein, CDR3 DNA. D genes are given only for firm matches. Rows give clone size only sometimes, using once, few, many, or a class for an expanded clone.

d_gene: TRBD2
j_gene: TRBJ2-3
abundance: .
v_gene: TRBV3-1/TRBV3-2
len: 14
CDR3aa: CATSGLGNTDTQYF
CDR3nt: TGTGCCACCTCCGGACTAGGGAACACAGATACGCAGTATTTT

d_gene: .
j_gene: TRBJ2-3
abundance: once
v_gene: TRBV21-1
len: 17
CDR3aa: CASSTLHYPEGTDTQYF
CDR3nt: TGTGCCAGCAGCACTCTCCACTATCCAGAAGGCACAGATACGCAGTATTTT

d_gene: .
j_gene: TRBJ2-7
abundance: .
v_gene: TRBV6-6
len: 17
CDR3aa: CASSRNRGGSGNYEQYF
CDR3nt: TGTGCCAGCAGTCGAAACAGGGGGGGATCCGGTAACTACGAGCAGTACTTC

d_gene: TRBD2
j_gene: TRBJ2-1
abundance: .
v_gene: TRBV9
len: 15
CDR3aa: CASSVGGGGYNEQFF
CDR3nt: TGTGCCAGCAGCGTAGGTGGCGGGGGCTACAATGAGCAGTTCTTC

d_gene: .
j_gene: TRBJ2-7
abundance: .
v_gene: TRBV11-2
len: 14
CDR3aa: CASSSDSVVHEQYF
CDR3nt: TGTGCCAGCAGCTCGGACAGCGTAGTCCACGAGCAGTACTTC

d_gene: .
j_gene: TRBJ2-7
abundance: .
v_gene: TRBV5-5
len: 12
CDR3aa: CASSEQTYEQYF
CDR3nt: TGTGCCAGCAGCGAACAGACCTACGAGCAGTACTTC

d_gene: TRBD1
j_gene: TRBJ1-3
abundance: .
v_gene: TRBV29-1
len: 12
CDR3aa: CSARTGGNTIYF
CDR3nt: TGCAGCGCTAGGACAGGGGGAAACACCATATATTTT

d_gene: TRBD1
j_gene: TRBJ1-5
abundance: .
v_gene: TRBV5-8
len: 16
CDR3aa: CASRHKKTGGSQPQHF
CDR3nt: TGTGCCAGCAGGCATAAGAAGACAGGGGGCAGCCAGCCCCAGCATTTT

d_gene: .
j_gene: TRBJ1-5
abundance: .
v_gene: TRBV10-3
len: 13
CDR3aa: CAISVELDQPQHF
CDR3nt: TGTGCCATCAGTGTAGAACTGGATCAGCCCCAGCATTTT

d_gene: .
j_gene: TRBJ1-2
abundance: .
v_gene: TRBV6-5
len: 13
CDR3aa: CASSSNRGYGYTF
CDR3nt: TGTGCCAGCAGTTCTAACCGGGGCTATGGCTACACCTTC

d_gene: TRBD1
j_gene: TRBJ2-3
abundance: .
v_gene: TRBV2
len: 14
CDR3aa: CASSPDRGRDTQYF
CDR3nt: TGTGCCAGCAGCCCGGACAGGGGTAGGGATACGCAGTATTTT

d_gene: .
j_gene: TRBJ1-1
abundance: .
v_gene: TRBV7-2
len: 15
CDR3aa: CASSLIVGGNTEAFF
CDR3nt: TGTGCCAGCAGCTTAATTGTAGGGGGGAACACTGAAGCTTTCTTT

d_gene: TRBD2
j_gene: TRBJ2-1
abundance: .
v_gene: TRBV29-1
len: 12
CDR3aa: CSVVSSREEQFF
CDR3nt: TGCAGCGTTGTATCTTCGCGGGAGGAGCAGTTCTTC

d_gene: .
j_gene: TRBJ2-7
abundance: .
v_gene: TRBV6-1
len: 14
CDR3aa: CASTPRERAYEQYF
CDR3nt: TGTGCCAGCACGCCACGGGAAAGGGCCTACGAGCAGTACTTC

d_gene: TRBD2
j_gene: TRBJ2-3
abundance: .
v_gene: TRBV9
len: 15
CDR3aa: CASSVVGTKTDTQYF
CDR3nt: TGTGCCAGCAGCGTAGTTGGGACTAAAACAGATACGCAGTATTTT

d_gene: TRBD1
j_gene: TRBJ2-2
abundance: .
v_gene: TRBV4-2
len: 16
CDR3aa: CASSHGQVANTGELFF
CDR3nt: TGTGCCAGCAGCCATGGACAGGTCGCGAACACCGGGGAGCTGTTTTTT

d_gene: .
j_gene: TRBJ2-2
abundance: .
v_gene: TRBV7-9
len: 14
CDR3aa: CASERAVNTGELFF
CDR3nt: TGTGCCAGCGAGAGGGCGGTCAACACCGGGGAGCTGTTTTTT

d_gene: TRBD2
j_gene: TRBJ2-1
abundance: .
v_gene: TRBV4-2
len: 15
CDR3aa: CASSHMGSGLREQFF
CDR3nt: TGTGCCAGCAGCCACATGGGTAGCGGGCTACGAGAGCAGTTCTTC

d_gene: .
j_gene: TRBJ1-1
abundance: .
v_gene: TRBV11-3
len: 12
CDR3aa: CASSFRGSEAFF
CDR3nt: TGTGCCAGCAGCTTTCGCGGGAGTGAAGCTTTCTTT

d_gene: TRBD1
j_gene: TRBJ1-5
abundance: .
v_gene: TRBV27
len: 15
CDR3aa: CASSLNPTGDQPQHF
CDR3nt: TGTGCCAGCAGTTTAAATCCCACAGGGGATCAGCCCCAGCATTTT

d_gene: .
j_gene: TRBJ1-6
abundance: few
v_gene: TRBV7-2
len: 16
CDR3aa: CASSLSSGVRNSPLHF
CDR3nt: TGTGCCAGCAGCCTTTCGAGCGGGGTCCGCAATTCACCCCTCCACTTT

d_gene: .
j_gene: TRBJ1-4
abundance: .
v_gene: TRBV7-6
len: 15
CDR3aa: CASSLETASNEKLFF
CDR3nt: TGTGCCAGCAGCTTAGAGACAGCGTCTAATGAAAAACTGTTTTTT

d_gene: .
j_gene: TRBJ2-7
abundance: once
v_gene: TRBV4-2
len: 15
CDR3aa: CASSQENRVNYEQYF
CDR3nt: TGTGCCAGCAGCCAAGAAAACAGGGTCAACTACGAGCAGTACTTC

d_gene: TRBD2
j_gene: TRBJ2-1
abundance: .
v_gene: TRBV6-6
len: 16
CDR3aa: CASSYSSGSMRNEQFF
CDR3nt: TGTGCCAGCAGTTACTCGAGCGGGAGTATGCGCAATGAGCAGTTCTTC

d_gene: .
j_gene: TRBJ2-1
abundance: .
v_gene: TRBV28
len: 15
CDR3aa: CASSLSSAFYNEQFF
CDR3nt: TGTGCCAGCAGTTTATCGTCAGCGTTCTACAATGAGCAGTTCTTC

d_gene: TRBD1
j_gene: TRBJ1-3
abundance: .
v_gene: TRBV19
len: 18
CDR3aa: CASREYGTGSRSGNTIYF
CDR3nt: TGTGCCAGTAGGGAATACGGGACAGGGTCACGATCTGGAAACACCATATATTTT

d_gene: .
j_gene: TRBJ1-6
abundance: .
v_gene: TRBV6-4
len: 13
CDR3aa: CASSQEENSPLHF
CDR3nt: TGTGCCAGCAGTCAAGAGGAGAATTCACCCCTCCACTTT

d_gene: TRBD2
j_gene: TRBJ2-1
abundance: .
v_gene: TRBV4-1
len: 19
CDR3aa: CASSPRAEAGHNSYNEQFF
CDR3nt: TGCGCCAGCAGCCCCAGGGCGGAAGCGGGGCATAATTCCTACAATGAGCAGTTCTTC

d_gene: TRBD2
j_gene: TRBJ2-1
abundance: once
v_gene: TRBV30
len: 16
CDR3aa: CAWSVLRLAGGNEQFF
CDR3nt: TGTGCCTGGAGTGTACTCCGTCTAGCGGGCGGCAATGAGCAGTTCTTC

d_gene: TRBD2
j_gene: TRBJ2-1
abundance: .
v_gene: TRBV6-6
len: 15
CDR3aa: CASSGGLAGNNEQFF
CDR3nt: TGTGCCAGCAGTGGGGGACTAGCGGGTAACAATGAGCAGTTCTTC

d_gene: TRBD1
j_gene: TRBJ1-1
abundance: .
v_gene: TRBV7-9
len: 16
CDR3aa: CASSDWDRGIGTEAFF
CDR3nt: TGTGCCAGCAGCGACTGGGACAGGGGTATAGGCACTGAAGCTTTCTTT

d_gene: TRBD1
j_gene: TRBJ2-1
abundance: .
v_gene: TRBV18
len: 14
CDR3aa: CASSPGQKNNEQFF
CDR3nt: TGTGCCAGCTCCCCGGGACAGAAAAACAATGAGCAGTTCTTC

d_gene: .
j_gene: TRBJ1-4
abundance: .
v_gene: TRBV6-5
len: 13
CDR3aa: CASGGQGMEKLFF
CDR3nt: TGTGCCAGCGGCGGGCAGGGGATGGAAAAACTGTTTTTT

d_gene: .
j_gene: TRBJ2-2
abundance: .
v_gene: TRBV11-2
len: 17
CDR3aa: CASSLNPDSRNTGELFF
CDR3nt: TGTGCCAGCAGCCTAAACCCCGACAGCAGGAACACCGGGGAGCTGTTTTTT

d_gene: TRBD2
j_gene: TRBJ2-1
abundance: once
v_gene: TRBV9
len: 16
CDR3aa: CASSVANSGTNNEQFF
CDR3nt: TGTGCCAGCAGCGTAGCGAATAGCGGGACTAACAATGAGCAGTTCTTC

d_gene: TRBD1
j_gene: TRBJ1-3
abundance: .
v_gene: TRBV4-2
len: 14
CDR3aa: CASSPDRGGNTIYF
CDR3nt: TGTGCCAGCAGCCCCGACAGGGGTGGAAACACCATATATTTT

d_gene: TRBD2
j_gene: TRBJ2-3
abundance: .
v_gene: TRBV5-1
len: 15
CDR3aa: CASSLKRGGTDTQYF
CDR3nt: TGCGCCAGCAGCTTAAAGCGGGGAGGCACAGATACGCAGTATTTT

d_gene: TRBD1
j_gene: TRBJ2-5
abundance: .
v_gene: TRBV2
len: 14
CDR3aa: CASRSTGVMGTQYF
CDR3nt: TGTGCCAGCAGGTCGACAGGGGTAATGGGGACCCAGTACTTC

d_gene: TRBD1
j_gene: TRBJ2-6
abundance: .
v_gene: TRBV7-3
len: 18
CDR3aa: CASSLRQGALSGANVLTF
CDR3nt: TGTGCCAGCAGCTTAAGACAGGGGGCCCTCTCTGGGGCCAACGTCCTGACTTTC

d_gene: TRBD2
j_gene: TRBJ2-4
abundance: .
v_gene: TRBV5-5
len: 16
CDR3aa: CASSLELAGAKNIQYF
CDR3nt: TGTGCCAGCAGCTTGGAACTAGCGGGAGCCAAAAACATTCAGTACTTC